Included here is one T cell receptor beta chain sequence, with context. Its cognate antigen is unknown. Profiled with immunoSEQ multiplex PCR; TCRdb holds only in-frame clones, not every one. The sample consists of over 200,000 clones, about 86% of them appearing once. The data are from a study of cytomegalovirus exposure and HLA in healthy donors. Findings of the study overall: In a later analysis, first-cohort TCR clusters were found to tend to co-occur in the approximately 120 validation repertoires.

This CDR3 region has 15 residues. Germline loops: CDR1 LGHNA, CDR2 YNFKEQ. V was cut by 0 bases and J by 5 bases, with 10 bases left in between. This TCR came from a woman under 30 in good health and CMV-seronegative. The sequenced sample consisted of PBMCs. The rearrangement links TRBV4-2 to TRBJ2-2; perhaps TRBD2 as D (5 bases). CDR3 loop: CASSQDPTRTGELFF. CDR3 nucleotide sequence: TGTGCCAGCAGCCAAGATCCTACTAGAACCGGGGAGCTGTTTTTT.